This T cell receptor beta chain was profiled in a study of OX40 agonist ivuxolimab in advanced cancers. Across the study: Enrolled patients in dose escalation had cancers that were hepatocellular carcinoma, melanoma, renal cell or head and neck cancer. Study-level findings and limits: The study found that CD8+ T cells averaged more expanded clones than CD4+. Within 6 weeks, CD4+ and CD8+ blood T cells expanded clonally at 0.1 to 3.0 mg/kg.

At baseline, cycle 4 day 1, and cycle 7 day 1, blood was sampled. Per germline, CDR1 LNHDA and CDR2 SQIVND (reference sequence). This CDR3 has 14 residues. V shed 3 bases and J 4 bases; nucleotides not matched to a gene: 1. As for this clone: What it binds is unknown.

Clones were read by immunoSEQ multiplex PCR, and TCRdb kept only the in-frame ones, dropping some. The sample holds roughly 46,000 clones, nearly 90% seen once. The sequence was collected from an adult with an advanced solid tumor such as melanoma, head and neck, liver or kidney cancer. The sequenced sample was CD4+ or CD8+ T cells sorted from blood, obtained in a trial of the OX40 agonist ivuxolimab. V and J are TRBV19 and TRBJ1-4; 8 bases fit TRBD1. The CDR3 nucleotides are TGTGCCAGTAGTATGGGGACAGGTAATGAAAAACTGTTTTTT. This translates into CASSMGTGNEKLFF.